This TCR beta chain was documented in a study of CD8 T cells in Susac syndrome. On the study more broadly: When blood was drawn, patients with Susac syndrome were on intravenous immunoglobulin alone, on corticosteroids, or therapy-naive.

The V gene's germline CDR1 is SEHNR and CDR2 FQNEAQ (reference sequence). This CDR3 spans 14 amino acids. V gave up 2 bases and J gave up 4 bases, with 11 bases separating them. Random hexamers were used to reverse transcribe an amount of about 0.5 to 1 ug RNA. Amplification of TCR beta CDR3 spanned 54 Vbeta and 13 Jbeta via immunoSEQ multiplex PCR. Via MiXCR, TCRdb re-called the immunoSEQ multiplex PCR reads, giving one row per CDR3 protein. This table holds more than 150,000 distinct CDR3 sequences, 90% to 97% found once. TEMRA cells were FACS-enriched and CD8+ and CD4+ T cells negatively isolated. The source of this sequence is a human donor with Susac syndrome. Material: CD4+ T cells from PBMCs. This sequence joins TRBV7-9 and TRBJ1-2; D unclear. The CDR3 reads CASSLLEGLYGYTF. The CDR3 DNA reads TGTGCCAGCAGCTTATTGGAGGGCCTCTATGGCTACACCTTC.